The TCR beta chain under discussion was sequenced for a study of human CD8 memory T cell subsets. CDR1 MNHNS and CDR2 SASEGT come from the germline V gene. The CDR3 loop spans 15 amino acids. Each subset gave duplicate vials of approximately 140,000 sorted CD8+ T cells for RNA. UMI-labeled 5' RACE was the method by which TCR beta libraries were made. TCRdb re-called the 5' RACE reads; every CDR3 protein appears as one record, without DNA. Its listing shows 5,000 to 8,000 distinct CDR3 sequences. V is TRBV6-1 and J is TRBJ2-2; TCRdb reports TRBD2, a call that lacks DNA to check it against. Material for sequencing was CD8+ effector memory T cells (TEM) sorted from PBMCs. As for subset: effector memory CD8 T cells, CCR7- CD45RO+ CD95+. This TCR derives from a human donor in good health. CDR3 in amino acids: CASSEFSGGAGELFF.